This T cell receptor beta chain emerged from a study of shared clonotypes between healthy human individuals. Germline V gives CDR1 MNHEY, CDR2 SVGAGI. V was pared by 3 bases and J by 11 bases, with 7 bases of the junction left unmatched. CDR3 length equals 14 residues. Assay used: immunoSEQ multiplex PCR; TCRdb lists only in-frame clones, some missing. The sample shows nearly 1,000,000 clones, 76% of them seen only once. The source of this sequence is a man aged 18 to 29 in good health. Sequences were obtained from memory CD4+ T cells sorted from blood. The subset here: CD45RA-negative fraction. The rearrangement links TRBV6-5 to TRBJ1-1; 12 nucleotides agree with TRBD1. CDR3 sequence (DNA): TGTGCCAGCAGTTATGGGACAGGGGGCTTGGGGGCTTTCTTT. It codes for CASSYGTGGLGAFF.